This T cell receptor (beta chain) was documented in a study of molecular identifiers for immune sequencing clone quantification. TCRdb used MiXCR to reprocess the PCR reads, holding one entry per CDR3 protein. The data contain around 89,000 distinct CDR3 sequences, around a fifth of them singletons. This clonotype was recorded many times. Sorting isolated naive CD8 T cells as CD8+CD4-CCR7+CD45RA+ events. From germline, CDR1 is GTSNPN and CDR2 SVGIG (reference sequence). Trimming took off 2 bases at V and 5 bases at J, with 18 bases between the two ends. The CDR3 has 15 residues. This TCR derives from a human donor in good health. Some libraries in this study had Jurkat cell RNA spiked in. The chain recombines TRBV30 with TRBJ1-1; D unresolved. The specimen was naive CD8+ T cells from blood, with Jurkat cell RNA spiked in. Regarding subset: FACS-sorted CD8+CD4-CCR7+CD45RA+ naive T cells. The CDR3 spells CAWSWGRMGRTEAFF. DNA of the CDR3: TGTGCCTGGAGTTGGGGTCGAATGGGCCGGACTGAAGCTTTCTTT.